This T cell receptor beta chain was documented in a study of blood T cell repertoires in COVID-19. Study details: Sites in the United States, Italy and Spain provided acute and convalescent COVID-19 samples.

This clone came up once. How the authors handled the data: Estimates of nucleated cell counts were drawn from the amplification of reference gene primers. Sequencing was performed with immunoSEQ multiplex PCR; in TCRdb, only in-frame clones are kept and a portion is missing. The D gene and trimming were derived from the DNA, and the V and J assignments and clone size from that table. The sample shows roughly 100,000 clones, around 80% of them seen only once. The origin of this receptor is a man between 65 and 85 years old with acute or convalescent COVID-19. Material for sequencing was peripheral blood.

The CDR3 is CASSYSTIYNEQFF. CDR3 coding DNA: TGTGCCAGCAGTTACTCGACTATCTACAATGAGCAGTTCTTC. The rearrangement links TRBV6-2 or TRBV6-3 to TRBJ2-1; possibly TRBD2 for D (5 bases). Trimming took 0 bases from V and 3 from J, leaving 6 bases between them. Germline V gene lookup returns CDR1 MNHEY and CDR2 SVGEGT. CDR3 size: 14 residues.